This T cell receptor beta chain was captured in a study of CD8 T cells in ankylosing spondylitis. Overall study results and limits: Blood of patients with ankylosing spondylitis appeared to be characterized by a TCR beta motif of several highly homologous variants. Disease-linked clones displayed a CD8+ phenotype and appeared relatively rarely in peripheral blood. Some of these motif variants have turned up before, in reports on reactive arthritis synovial fluid and blood. The authors reported significant enrichment of disease-linked clones in matched ankylosing spondylitis synovial fluid.

Note on this clonotype: As yet, its antigen is unknown.

The authors made TCR beta libraries by quantitative 5'-RACE with molecular barcodes. TCRdb called the 5' RACE reads again in MiXCR, with one record for every CDR3 protein. Of hundreds of thousands of distinct CDR3 sequences in the sample, 17% were seen once. The source material was blood, either unsorted or a sorted T cell fraction (not recorded which). The receptor was derived from a male donor with ankylosing spondylitis.

Here the CDR3 DNA reads TGTGCCATCAGTGAGCTGGGACCCGCGGATGGATGGGCTGAAGCTTTCTTT. Its translation: CAISELGPADGWAEAFF. This chain links TRBV10-3 with TRBJ1-1; D possibly corresponds to TRBD1 (5 bases). CDR3 length: 17 residues. Germline loops: CDR1 ENHRY, CDR2 SYGVKD. The germline V and J ends were trimmed by 2 bases and 6 bases, with 22 bases remaining between them.